Listed below are T cell receptor beta chains from one sample, sequenced in a study of Ad26.COV2.S vaccination and SARS-CoV-2 variants. TCRdb's copy holds only in-frame clones and misses some; the assay was immunoSEQ multiplex PCR. The sample consists of some 390,000 clones, around 89% of them appearing once. Sequencing was performed on peripheral blood, taken in a trial of Ad26.COV2.S vaccine versus placebo. These receptors were collected from a person between 18 and 59 years old who received the Ad26.COV2.S COVID-19 vaccine or a placebo. Each CDR3 is given with its conserved first and last residue. The D gene is left open where the match is weak. For some rows the clone size is stated as once, few or many, or as a class when expanded; others skip it.

CDR3 DNA,CDR3 protein,clone size,V gene,J gene,D gene
TGCGCCAGCAGCTACTGGACAGGGGGCTCCCACGAGCAGTACTTC,CASSYWTGGSHEQYF,.,TRBV5-1,TRBJ2-7,TRBD1
TGTGCCAGCAGTGAAGCAGGGATCTACGGCTACACCTTC,CASSEAGIYGYTF,few,TRBV28,TRBJ1-2,.
TGTGCCAGCCCCGGGGGAGGAGAGACCCAGTACTTC,CASPGGGETQYF,.,TRBV25-1,TRBJ2-5,.
TGCGCCAGCAGCCAAGTTCATACGGGAGGGACTTCCTACGAGCAGTACTTC,CASSQVHTGGTSYEQYF,.,TRBV4-1,TRBJ2-7,TRBD2
TGTGCCAGCGGGTCAGCGGGAGTGGGATACCAAGAGACCCAGTACTTC,CASGSAGVGYQETQYF,.,TRBV5-6,TRBJ2-5,TRBD2
TGTGCCAGCAGTGCGGATGGCTACACCTTC,CASSADGYTF,.,TRBV28,TRBJ1-2,.
TGTGCCTGGAGTAGGGGACTAGCGGGAGGGCTCCGCACAGATACGCAGTATTTT,CAWSRGLAGGLRTDTQYF,.,TRBV30,TRBJ2-3,TRBD2
TGTGCCAGCAGTTTAAGGCCTGAGGGGGGGTTCAGCTCCTACGAGCAGTACTTC,CASSLRPEGGFSSYEQYF,.,TRBV28,TRBJ2-7,.
TGTGCCAGTACCGGGACTAGCGCCGGGGAGCTGTTTTTT,CASTGTSAGELFF,.,TRBV19,TRBJ2-2,TRBD2
TGTGCCAGCAATGCGGGACCGGGCTATGAAAAACTGTTTTTT,CASNAGPGYEKLFF,.,TRBV28,TRBJ1-4,.
TGTGCCAGCAGCAGGACAGGGGGCAAAGAATCCTACAATGAGCAGTTCTTC,CASSRTGGKESYNEQFF,.,TRBV7-9,TRBJ2-1,TRBD1
TGTGCCAGCAGTGAAGAAGACCAAGAGACCCAGTACTTC,CASSEEDQETQYF,.,TRBV2,TRBJ2-5,.
TGTGCCAGCAGTTTATCGAGGGTTACAGGGACCTATGGCTACACCTTC,CASSLSRVTGTYGYTF,.,TRBV27,TRBJ1-2,.
TGTGCCAGCACCCCCCCGGGAGGCGATAGGGATGAGCAGTTCTTC,CASTPPGGDRDEQFF,.,TRBV9,TRBJ2-1,TRBD2
TGTGCCTGGAGTGTAGGTAGCGGGGACGCAGATACGCAGTATTTT,CAWSVGSGDADTQYF,.,TRBV30,TRBJ2-3,TRBD2
TGCAGCGTTGGACTAGCGGCTTACAATGAGCAGTTCTTC,CSVGLAAYNEQFF,.,TRBV29-1,TRBJ2-1,TRBD2
TGTGCCAGCAGTGACAGTCAGGGCGGCACAGATACGCAGTATTTT,CASSDSQGGTDTQYF,.,TRBV6-4,TRBJ2-3,.
TGTGCCAGCAGCAAAGGGTCCATCGGGGGGGAAACTTATGGCTACACCTTC,CASSKGSIGGETYGYTF,.,TRBV7-8,TRBJ1-2,.
TGCGCCAGCAGCCCCAACCGGGACTCCTCCTACGAGCAGTACTTC,CASSPNRDSSYEQYF,.,TRBV4-1,TRBJ2-7,.
TGTGCCATCAGTGACCCGACGTTAGGTCCAGGGGCAGTGGAGGGCTATGGCTACACCTTC,CAISDPTLGPGAVEGYGYTF,once,TRBV10-3,TRBJ1-2,.
TGTGCCAGCAGCTCCGGACTAGCGGGAGACATAGAGTACTTC,CASSSGLAGDIEYF,.,TRBV7-2,TRBJ2-7,TRBD2
TGTGCCAGCAGTCCCCGAGAGTATAGGACAGGGAGGGTGACTGAAGCTTTCTTT,CASSPREYRTGRVTEAFF,.,TRBV28,TRBJ1-1,TRBD1
TGTGCCAGCAGTTTTTGGCTGGGTGGGTCTTACAATGAGCAGTTCTTC,CASSFWLGGSYNEQFF,few,TRBV27,TRBJ2-1,.
TGTGCCACCAGCAGAGCGGCGGGGGAGCTGTTTTTT,CATSRAAGELFF,.,TRBV15,TRBJ2-2,.
TGTGCCAGCAGTCGACAGAACACTGAAGCTTTCTTT,CASSRQNTEAFF,few,TRBV7-9,TRBJ1-1,.
TGCGCCAGCAGCCTAGGACAGCAAGAGACCCAGTACTTC,CASSLGQQETQYF,once,TRBV4-1,TRBJ2-5,.
TGTGCCAGCAGCTTAGGAGTCTCACCGAGCTCCTACAATGAGCAGTTCTTC,CASSLGVSPSSYNEQFF,.,TRBV5-8,TRBJ2-1,.
TGTGCCTTCCATTATGGGAGGGAGACCCAGTACTTC,CAFHYGRETQYF,.,TRBV30,TRBJ2-5,.
TGTGCCTGGAACGTTGATTCACCCCTCCACTTT,CAWNVDSPLHF,.,TRBV30,TRBJ1-6,.
TGTGCCAGCAGCACCGGGCCCGCCGGCACCGGGGAGCTGTTTTTT,CASSTGPAGTGELFF,.,TRBV11-2,TRBJ2-2,.
TGTGCCAGCAGCCTAGGCTCCTACAATGAGCAGTTCTTC,CASSLGSYNEQFF,.,TRBV7-3,TRBJ2-1,.
TGTGCCACCAGTGATTTGCTGGGAAATGGCTACACCTTC,CATSDLLGNGYTF,.,TRBV24-1,TRBJ1-2,.
TGTGCCAGCAGCAAAGCGCGGGGGGACCGGGGCACTGAAGCTTTCTTT,CASSKARGDRGTEAFF,few,TRBV21-1,TRBJ1-1,.
TGTGCCAGCAGTGGGCCGGGAAACACCGGGGAGCTGTTTTTT,CASSGPGNTGELFF,.,TRBV2,TRBJ2-2,.
TGCGCCAGCAGCCCCTTACAGGGTGAGTTTACTGGGGCCAACGTCCTGACTTTC,CASSPLQGEFTGANVLTF,.,TRBV5-1,TRBJ2-6,.
TGTGCCAGCAGCATCCGGGCCCACACCGGGGAGCTGTTTTTT,CASSIRAHTGELFF,.,TRBV7-9,TRBJ2-2,.
TGCGCCAGCAGCCCCGAGCCCGCATCCTACAATGAGCAGTTCTTC,CASSPEPASYNEQFF,.,TRBV5-1,TRBJ2-1,.